This T cell receptor (beta chain) emerged from a study of blood T cell repertoires in COVID-19. On the study more broadly: Material from acute and convalescent COVID-19 was sourced from the United States, Italy and Spain. Sources were T cells, B-cell-depleted T cells, or PBMCs; the material itself was cDNA or gDNA.

Assay: immunoSEQ multiplex PCR; the TCRdb copy retains only in-frame clones and omits some. Among about 490,000 clones listed, roughly 88% were seen once. This CDR3 region has 15 residues. With 1 base removed from V and 0 bases from J, the gap between germline ends came to 10 bases. Germline V gene data show CDR1 as SGHAT and CDR2 as FQNNGV. This TCR was sampled from a human donor in a cohort sampled during active COVID-19. The specimen was peripheral blood. The chain has TRBV11-2 and TRBJ2-7; no clear D. The DNA of the CDR3 is TGTGCCAGCAGCTTAGTATATCGGAGCTCCTACGAGCAGTACTTC. Translation: CASSLVYRSSYEQYF. The variable domain in full, completed from reference TRBV11-2 and TRBJ2-7, reads EAGVAQSPRYKIIEKRQSVAFWCNPISGHATLYWYQQILGQGPKLLIQFQNNGVVDDSQLPKDRFSAERLKGVDSTLKIQPAKLEDSAVYLCASSLVYRSSYEQYFGPGTRLTVT.